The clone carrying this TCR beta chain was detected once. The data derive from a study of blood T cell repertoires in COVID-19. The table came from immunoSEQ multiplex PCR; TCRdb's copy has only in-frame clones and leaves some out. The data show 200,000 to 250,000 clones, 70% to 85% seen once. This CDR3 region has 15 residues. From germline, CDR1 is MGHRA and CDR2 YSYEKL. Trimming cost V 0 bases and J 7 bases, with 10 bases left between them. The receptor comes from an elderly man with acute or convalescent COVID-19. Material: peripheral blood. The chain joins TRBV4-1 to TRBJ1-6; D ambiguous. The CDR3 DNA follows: TGCGCCAGCAGCCAAGAATCCGGTGCCAATTCACCCCTCCACTTT. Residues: CASSQESGANSPLHF.